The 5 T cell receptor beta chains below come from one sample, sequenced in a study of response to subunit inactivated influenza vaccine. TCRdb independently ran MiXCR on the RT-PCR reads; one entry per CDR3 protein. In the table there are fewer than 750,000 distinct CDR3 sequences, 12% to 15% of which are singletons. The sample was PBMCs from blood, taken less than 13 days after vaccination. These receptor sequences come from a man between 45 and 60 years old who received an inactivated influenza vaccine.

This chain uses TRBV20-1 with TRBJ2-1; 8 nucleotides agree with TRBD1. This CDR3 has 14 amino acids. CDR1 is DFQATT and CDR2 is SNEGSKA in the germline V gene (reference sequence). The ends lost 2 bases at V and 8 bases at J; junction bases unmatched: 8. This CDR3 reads CSARLQGGIDEQFF. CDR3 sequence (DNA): TGCAGTGCTAGACTACAGGGGGGTATAGATGAGCAGTTCTTC.

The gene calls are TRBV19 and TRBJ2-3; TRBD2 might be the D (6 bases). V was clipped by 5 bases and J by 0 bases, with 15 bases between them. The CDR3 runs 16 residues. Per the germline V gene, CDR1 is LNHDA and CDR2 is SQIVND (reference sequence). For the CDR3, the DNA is TGTGCCAGTAGTTCCGCGGGACTTTCTAGCACAGATACGCAGTATTTT. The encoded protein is CASSSAGLSSTDTQYF.

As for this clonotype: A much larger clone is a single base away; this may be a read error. The CDR3 coding sequence is TGTGCCAGCAGTTCCCGCCCGGGGAATCGGCCCCAGCATTTT. As protein: CASSSRPGNRPQHF. The V call is TRBV12-3 or TRBV12-4, the J call TRBJ1-5; D is unresolved. This CDR3 is built from 14 residues.

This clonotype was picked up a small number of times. CDR3 sequence reads: CASGQGQGLYNEQFF. DNA for the CDR3: TGTGCCAGCGGGCAGGGACAGGGCCTTTACAATGAGCAGTTCTTC. The J gene is TRBJ2-1, the V gene TRBV6-2 or TRBV6-3; 9 bases are a match to TRBD1. Unmatched junction bases numbered 9, after V lost 8 bases and J lost 4 bases. CDR1 is MNHEY, CDR2 SVGEGT, per germline. This CDR3 is 15 amino acids long.

The CDR3 region is CASSITSNTGELFF. CDR3 bases: TGTGCCAGCAGTATCACCTCTAACACCGGGGAGCTGTTTTTT. The chain joins TRBV6-4 to TRBJ2-2; D unresolved. From germline, CDR1 is MRHNA and CDR2 SNTAGT. The length of the CDR3 is 14 residues. The germline V and J ends were trimmed by 5 bases and 2 bases, with 9 bases remaining between them.